This T cell receptor beta chain was sequenced for a study of blood T cell repertoires in COVID-19. Study-level information: Material from acute and convalescent COVID-19 was sourced from the United States, Italy and Spain. From T cells, B-cell-depleted T cells, or PBMCs came the material, which was cDNA or gDNA.

This clone was observed a few times. The CDR3 spans 15 residues. V was clipped by 6 bases and J by 0 bases, with 12 bases between them. Germline CDR1 MNHEY, CDR2 SVGAGI. Under the authors' procedure: Reference gene primer amplification gave nucleated cell count estimates. The repertoire was sequenced with immunoSEQ multiplex PCR; TCRdb's copy has only in-frame clones and lacks some. D and trimming were read from the DNA, whereas the V and J calls and clone size are those reported in that table. The sample shows about 360,000 clones, roughly 90% of them seen only once. The chain employs TRBV6-5 and TRBJ1-3, with D uncertain. This TCR was recovered from a woman aged 60-75 years with COVID-19, enrolled during active disease. The sequenced sample was peripheral blood. The CDR3 DNA reads as TGTGCCAGCAGCATGTGGCCATACTCTGGAAACACCATATATTTT. This sequence encodes CASSMWPYSGNTIYF.